This T cell receptor (beta chain) is from a study of T-cell memory formation after mild COVID-19. This clonotype was counted a few times. The antigen is undetermined. One entry per CDR3 protein, called by TCRdb with MiXCR from the 5' RACE reads. The sample has about 150,000 distinct CDR3 sequences, 14% seen once. Overall study findings and caveats: Shrinking CD4+ clones resided mostly in CM and EM, and CD8+ ones in EMRA.

This CDR3 region has 17 residues. The junction had 6 bases not matched to a gene; V was cut back by 1 base and J by 0 bases. CDR1 is DFQATT and CDR2 is SNEGSKA in the germline V gene (reference sequence). Sequencing used PBMCs or a T cell subset sorted from them (not recorded which). This receptor was obtained from an adult woman who had mild COVID-19 (a few samples of this study predate the infection). Cell type and time point are not known. The V and J genes are TRBV20-1 and TRBJ2-1; 10 positions agree with TRBD2. The CDR3 bases are TGCAGTGCTAGAGGCGGACTAGCGGAGAGCTCCTACAATGAGCAGTTCTTC. It yields the protein CSARGGLAESSYNEQFF.